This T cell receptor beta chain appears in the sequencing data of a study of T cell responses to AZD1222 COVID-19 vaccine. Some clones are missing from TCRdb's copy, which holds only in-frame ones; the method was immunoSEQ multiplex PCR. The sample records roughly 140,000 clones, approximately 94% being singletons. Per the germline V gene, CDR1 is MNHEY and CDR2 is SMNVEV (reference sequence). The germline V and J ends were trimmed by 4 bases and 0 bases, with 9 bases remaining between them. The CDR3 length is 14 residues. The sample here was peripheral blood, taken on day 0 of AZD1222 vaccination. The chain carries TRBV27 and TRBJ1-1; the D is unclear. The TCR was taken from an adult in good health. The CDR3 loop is CASSSLTMNTEAFF. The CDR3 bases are TGTGCCAGCAGTTCCTTGACGATGAACACTGAAGCTTTCTTT.